A single sample gave rise to the 5 T cell receptor beta chains below, sequenced in a study of T cell clusters in autoimmune cytopenias. Each sample's input was 250 to 300 ng genomic DNA, approximately 37,500 genome equivalents. Multiplex touch-down PCR amplified TRB using TRB-A and TRB-B pools in one tube. TCRdb re-called the multiplex PCR reads and shows each CDR3 protein once, DNA omitted. Recorded here are fewer than 1,500 distinct CDR3 sequences; the top ten clones represent roughly 9%. These data were also filed under a second study, of T cell repertoires in aging, cancer and after chemotherapy.

Sequences were obtained from peripheral blood. The receptors come from a human donor in good health.

This clonotype is medium-sized by frequency. The chain employs TRBV27 and TRBJ1-2; absent DNA, TCRdb's TRBD1 call cannot be checked. This CDR3 is built from 16 residues. CDR1 and CDR2 (germline): MNHEY, SMNVEV (reference sequence). The CDR3 reads CASSPPGQARGGGYTF.

By frequency, this clonotype is large. The chain links TRBV19 to TRBJ2-1; TCRdb names TRBD1, which stays unverified in the absence of DNA. Germline V gene data show CDR1 as LNHDA and CDR2 as SQIVND (reference sequence). The CDR3 has 13 residues. This CDR3 is CASTRGEQGTQFF.

The CDR3 protein is CASSPGGLAKNIQYF. This rearrangement joins TRBV6-5 to TRBJ2-4; TCRdb's D call of TRBD1 is untestable without DNA. Germline V lookup: CDR1 MNHEY, CDR2 SVGAGI. The CDR3 totals 15 residues.

The rearrangement uses TRBV6-5 and TRBJ2-6; TCRdb names TRBD1, which stays unverified in the absence of DNA. CDR1 MNHEY and CDR2 SVGAGI come from the germline V gene. This CDR3 spans 17 amino acids. The CDR3: CASSGTGDFSGANVLTF.

This clonotype ranks as large in terms of frequency. The chain uses TRBV27 and TRBJ2-1; checking the TCRdb D call of TRBD2 is not possible without DNA. Germline V gene sequence: CDR1 MNHEY, CDR2 SMNVEV (reference sequence). The CDR3 sequence is 19 residues long. The CDR3 spells CASSPRLAGGSSSYNEQFF.